This note documents a single T cell receptor beta chain sequence. TCRdb processed the RT-PCR reads anew with MiXCR; each CDR3 protein has one entry. The sample comprises more than 550,000 distinct CDR3 sequences, 12% to 15% of which are singletons, and roughly 3.9% rests with the top ten. CDR1 is SGHRS and CDR2 is YFSETQ in the germline V gene. This CDR3 comprises 15 residues. The V end was cut by 1 base, the J end by 0 bases, with 10 bases between. This TCR was recovered from a female donor in good health, serving as a healthy control. Sequenced input: memory CD4+ T cells from blood. The chain joins TRBV5-1 to TRBJ1-1; no clear D. CDR3 loop: CASSLLSELNTEAFF. The CDR3 DNA is TGCGCCAGCAGCTTGTTGTCAGAACTGAACACTGAAGCTTTCTTT.